This section outlines one T cell receptor (beta chain) sequence together with its context. The data are from a study of blood T cell repertoires in COVID-19. Across the whole study: The origin of the acute and convalescent COVID-19 samples was the United States, Italy and Spain. Sources were T cells, B-cell-depleted T cells, or PBMCs; the material itself was cDNA or gDNA.

Original data processing: For nucleated cells, counts were estimated from reference gene primer amplification. The protocol was immunoSEQ multiplex PCR, while the TCRdb copy is restricted to in-frame clones and leaves out a portion. Clone size and V and J calls were adopted from that table, with D and trimming inferred from the DNA. The repertoire holds 200,000 to 250,000 clones, approximately 91% seen once, with about 6% in the top ten. This clonotype originated in a man between 60 and 75 years old who had recovered from COVID-19. Source material: peripheral blood.

DNA of the CDR3: TGTGCCAGCTCACCAAGAGTGGGACTACAAGAGACCCAGTACTTC. Amino acids: CASSPRVGLQETQYF. V usage is TRBV18 and J usage is TRBJ2-5; 7 nucleotides match TRBD2. From germline, CDR1 is KGHSH and CDR2 LQKENI. The length of the CDR3 is 15 residues. Trimming at V came to 2 bases and at J to 2 bases, leaving 5 bases not matched to a gene.